This record looks at one T cell receptor (beta chain) sequence and its context. Participants, about 18 to 100 years old, spanned under 30 US areas. Germline V CDR1 and CDR2: SGDLS, YYNGEE. The J segment lost 5 bases and the V segment lost 2 bases, leaving 2 bases of the junction unmatched. The CDR3 extends over 15 amino acids. Sequenced by immunoSEQ multiplex PCR; TCRdb stores in-frame clones only, minus some. The sample carries hundreds of thousands of clones, nearly 90% recorded once. The data derive from a study of blood T cell repertoires in COVID-19. The sequencing sample was made of PBMCs or T cells enriched from blood (not recorded which). This receptor was taken from a woman aged 18 to 35 with acute COVID-19. The chain combines TRBV9 with TRBJ2-1; TRBD2 matches 12 bases. CDR3 protein: CASSVRTSGNNEQFF. The CDR3, as DNA: TGTGCCAGCAGCGTCCGGACTAGCGGGAACAATGAGCAGTTCTTC.